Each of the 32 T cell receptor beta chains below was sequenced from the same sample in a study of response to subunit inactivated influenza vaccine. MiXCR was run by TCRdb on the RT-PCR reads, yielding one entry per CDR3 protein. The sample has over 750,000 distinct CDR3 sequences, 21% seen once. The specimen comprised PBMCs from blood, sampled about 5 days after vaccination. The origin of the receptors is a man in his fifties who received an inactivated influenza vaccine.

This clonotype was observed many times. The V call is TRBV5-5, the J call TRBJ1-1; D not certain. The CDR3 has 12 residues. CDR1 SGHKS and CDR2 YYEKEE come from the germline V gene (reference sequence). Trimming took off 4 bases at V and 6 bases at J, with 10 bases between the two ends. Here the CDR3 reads CASSPGLAEAFF. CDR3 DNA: TGTGCCAGCAGCCCTGGCTTGGCTGAAGCTTTCTTT.

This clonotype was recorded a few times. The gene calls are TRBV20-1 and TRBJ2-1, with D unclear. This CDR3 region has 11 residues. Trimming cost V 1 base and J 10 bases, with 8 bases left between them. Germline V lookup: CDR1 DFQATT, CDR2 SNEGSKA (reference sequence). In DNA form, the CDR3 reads TGCAGTGCTAGAGGGCGGACCGAGCAGTTCTTC. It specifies CSARGRTEQFF.

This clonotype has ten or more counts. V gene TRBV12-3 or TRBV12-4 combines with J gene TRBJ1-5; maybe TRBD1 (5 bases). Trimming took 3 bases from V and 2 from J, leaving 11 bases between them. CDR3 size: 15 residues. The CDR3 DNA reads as TGTGCCAGCAGTTTTGGGGGTAGCGGCAATCAGCCCCAGCATTTT. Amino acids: CASSFGGSGNQPQHF.

The CDR3 coding sequence is TGTGCCAGCAGCATAACCACAGGGATAGGGACTGAAGCTTTCTTT. Protein: CASSITTGIGTEAFF. The genes are TRBV7-2 and TRBJ1-1, with a weak D call TRBD1 (6 bases). Germline CDR1 and CDR2: SGHTA and FQGNSA. V was trimmed by 5 bases and J by 5 bases, leaving 18 bases between them. This CDR3 is built from 15 residues.

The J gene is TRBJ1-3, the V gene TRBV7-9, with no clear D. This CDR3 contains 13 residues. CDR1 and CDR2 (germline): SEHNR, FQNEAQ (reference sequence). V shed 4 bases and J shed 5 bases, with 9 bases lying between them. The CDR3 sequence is CASSSGDRNTIYF. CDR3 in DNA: TGTGCCAGCAGCTCGGGCGATAGAAACACCATATATTTT.

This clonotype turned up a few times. This CDR3 is CASSLAGTGNEQFF. CDR3 DNA: TGTGCCAGCAGCTTAGCGGGGACCGGTAATGAGCAGTTCTTC. V gene TRBV7-9 combines with J gene TRBJ2-1; D assignment may be TRBD1 or TRBD2 (5 bases each). CDR1 and CDR2 from the germline V gene are SEHNR and FQNEAQ (reference sequence). The CDR3 is 14 residues long. Trimming removed 0 bases at V and 7 bases at J, with 10 bases between. Based on the CDR3 plus reference TRBV7-9 and TRBJ2-1, the full variable domain is DTGVSQNPRHKITKRGQNVTFRCDPISEHNRLYWYRQTLGQGPEFLTYFQNEAQLEKSRLLSDRFSAERPKGSFSTLEIQRTEQGDSAMYLCASSLAGTGNEQFFGPGTRLTVL.

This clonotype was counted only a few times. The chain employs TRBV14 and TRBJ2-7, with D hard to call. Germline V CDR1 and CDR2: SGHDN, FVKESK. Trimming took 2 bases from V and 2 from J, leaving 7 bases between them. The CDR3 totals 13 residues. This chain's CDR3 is CASSQNGPYEQYF. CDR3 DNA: TGTGCCAGCAGCCAAAATGGGCCCTACGAGCAGTACTTC. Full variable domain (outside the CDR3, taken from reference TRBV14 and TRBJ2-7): EAGVTQFPSHSVIEKGQTVTLRCDPISGHDNLYWYRRVMGKEIKFLLHFVKESKQDESGMPNNRFLAERTGGTYSTLKVQPAELEDSGVYFCASSQNGPYEQYFGPGTRLTVT.

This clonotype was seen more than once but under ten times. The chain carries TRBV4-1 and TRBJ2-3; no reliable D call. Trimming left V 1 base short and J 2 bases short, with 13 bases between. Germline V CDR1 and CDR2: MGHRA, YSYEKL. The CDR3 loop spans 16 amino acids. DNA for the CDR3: TGCGCCAGCAGCCAAGGTTGGAACTCCCCCACAGATACGCAGTATTTT. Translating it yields CASSQGWNSPTDTQYF.

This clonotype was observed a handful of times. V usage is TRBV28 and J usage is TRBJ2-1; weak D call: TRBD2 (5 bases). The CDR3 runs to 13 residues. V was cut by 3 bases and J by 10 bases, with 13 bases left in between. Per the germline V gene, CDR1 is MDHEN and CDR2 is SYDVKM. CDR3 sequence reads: CASSFREGLEQFF. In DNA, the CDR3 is TGTGCCAGCAGTTTCCGTGAGGGCTTGGAGCAGTTCTTC.

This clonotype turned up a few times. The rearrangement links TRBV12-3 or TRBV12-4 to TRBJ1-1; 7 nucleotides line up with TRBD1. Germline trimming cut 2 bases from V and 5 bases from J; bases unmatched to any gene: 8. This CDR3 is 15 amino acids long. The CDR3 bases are TGTGCCAGCAGTTTACAGGGGGTAAGAGCGACTGAAGCTTTCTTT. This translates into CASSLQGVRATEAFF.

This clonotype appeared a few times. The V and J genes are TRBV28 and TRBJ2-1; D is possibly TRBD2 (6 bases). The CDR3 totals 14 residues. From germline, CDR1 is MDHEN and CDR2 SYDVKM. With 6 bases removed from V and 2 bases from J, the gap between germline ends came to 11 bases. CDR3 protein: CASSRLGAYNEQFF. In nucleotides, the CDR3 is TGTGCCAGCAGCCGACTAGGGGCCTACAATGAGCAGTTCTTC.

The CDR3 protein is CASSGTDMNTEAFF. The CDR3 nucleotides read TGCGCCAGCAGTGGGACAGATATGAACACTGAAGCTTTCTTT. The chain uses TRBV10-2 and TRBJ1-1; a weak D match, TRBD1 (6 bases). The CDR3 contains 14 residues. Germline values: CDR1 WSHSY, CDR2 SAAADI. Trimming left V 4 bases short and J 0 bases short, with 9 bases between.

The DNA for the CDR3 is TGTGCCAGCGGGAAGGGTGACTCCTACGAGCAGTACTTC. As protein: CASGKGDSYEQYF. The V and J genes are TRBV28 and TRBJ2-7; D remains unclear. The V gene lost 8 bases and the J gene lost 0 bases, with 11 bases spanning the gap. Germline V gene data show CDR1 as MDHEN and CDR2 as SYDVKM. The CDR3 has 13 amino acids.

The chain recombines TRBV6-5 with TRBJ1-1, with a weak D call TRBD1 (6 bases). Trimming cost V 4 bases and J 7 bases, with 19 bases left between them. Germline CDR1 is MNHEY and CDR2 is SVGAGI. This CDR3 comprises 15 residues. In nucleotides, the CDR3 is TGTGCCAGCAGTTCGGGAAAAGGGGGGTTAAGTGAAGCTTTCTTT. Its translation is CASSSGKGGLSEAFF.

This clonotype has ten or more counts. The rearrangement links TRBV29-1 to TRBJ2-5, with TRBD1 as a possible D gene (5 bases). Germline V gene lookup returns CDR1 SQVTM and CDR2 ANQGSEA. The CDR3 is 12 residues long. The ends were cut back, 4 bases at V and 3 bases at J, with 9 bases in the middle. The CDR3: CSVGFREETQYF. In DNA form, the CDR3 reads TGCAGCGTTGGTTTCAGGGAAGAGACCCAGTACTTC. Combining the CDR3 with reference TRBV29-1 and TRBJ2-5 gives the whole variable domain SAVISQKPSRDICQRGTSLTIQCQVDSQVTMMFWYRQQPGQSLTLIATANQGSEATYESGFVIDKFPISRPNLTFSTLTVSNMSPEDSSIYLCSVGFREETQYFGPGTRLLVL.

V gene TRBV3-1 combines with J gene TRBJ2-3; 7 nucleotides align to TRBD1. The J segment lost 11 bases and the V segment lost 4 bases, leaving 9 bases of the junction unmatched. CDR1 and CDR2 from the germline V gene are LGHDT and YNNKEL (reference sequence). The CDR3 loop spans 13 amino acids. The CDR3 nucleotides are TGTGCCAGCAGCCTTGATACAGGGGCGCGGCAGTATTTT. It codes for CASSLDTGARQYF.

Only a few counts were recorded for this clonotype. The CDR3 DNA follows: TGTGCCAGCAGCACGCAGAACACCGGGGAGCTGTTTTTT. This codes for CASSTQNTGELFF. This chain connects TRBV7-9 to TRBJ2-2, with D hard to call. There are 13 residues in the CDR3. The germline gives CDR1 SEHNR, CDR2 FQNEAQ (reference sequence). Trimming cost V 5 bases and J 1 base, with 5 bases left between them.

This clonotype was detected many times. CDR3 amino acids: CASSLADRKDEQFF. CDR3 bases: TGCGCCAGCAGCTTGGCCGATAGGAAAGATGAGCAGTTCTTC. The rearrangement uses TRBV5-1 and TRBJ2-1; no reliable D call. This CDR3 spans 14 amino acids. The V gene's germline CDR1 is SGHRS and CDR2 YFSETQ. V was clipped by 0 bases and J by 8 bases, with 12 bases between them. Full variable domain (remainder filled in from reference TRBV5-1 and TRBJ2-1): KAGVTQTPRYLIKTRGQQVTLSCSPISGHRSVSWYQQTPGQGLQFLFEYFSETQRNKGNFPGRFSGRQFSNSRSEMNVSTLELGDSALYLCASSLADRKDEQFFGPGTRLTVL.

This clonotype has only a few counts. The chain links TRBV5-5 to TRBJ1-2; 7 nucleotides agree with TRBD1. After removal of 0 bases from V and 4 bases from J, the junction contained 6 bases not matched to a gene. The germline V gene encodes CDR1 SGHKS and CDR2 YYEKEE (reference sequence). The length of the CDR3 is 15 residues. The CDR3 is CASSLDSGQSYGYTF. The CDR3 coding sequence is TGTGCCAGCAGCTTGGATTCGGGACAGAGCTATGGCTACACCTTC. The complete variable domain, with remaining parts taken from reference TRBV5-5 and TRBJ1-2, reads DAGVTQSPTHLIKTRGQQVTLRCSPISGHKSVSWYQQVLGQGPQFIFQYYEKEERGRGNFPDRFSARQFPNYSSELNVNALLLGDSALYLCASSLDSGQSYGYTFGSGTRLTVV.

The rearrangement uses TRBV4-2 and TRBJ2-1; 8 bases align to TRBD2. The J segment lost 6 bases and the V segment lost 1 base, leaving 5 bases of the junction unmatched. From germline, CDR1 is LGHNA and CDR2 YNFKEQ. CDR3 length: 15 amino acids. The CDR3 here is CASSQVAGGSNEQFF. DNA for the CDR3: TGTGCCAGCAGCCAAGTCGCGGGAGGCTCCAATGAGCAGTTCTTC.

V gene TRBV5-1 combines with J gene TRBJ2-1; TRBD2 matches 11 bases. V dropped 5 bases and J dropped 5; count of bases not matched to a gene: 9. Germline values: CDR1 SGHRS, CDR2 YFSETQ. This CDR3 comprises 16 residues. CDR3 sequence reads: CASRKIAGGLHNEQFF. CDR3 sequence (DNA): TGCGCCAGCAGGAAGATAGCGGGAGGGCTCCACAATGAGCAGTTCTTC.

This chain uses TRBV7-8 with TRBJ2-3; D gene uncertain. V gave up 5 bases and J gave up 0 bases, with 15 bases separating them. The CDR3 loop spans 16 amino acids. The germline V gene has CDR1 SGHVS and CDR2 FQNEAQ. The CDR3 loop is CASSRIWLSSTDTQYF. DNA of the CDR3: TGTGCCAGCAGCCGAATTTGGCTGTCTAGCACAGATACGCAGTATTTT.

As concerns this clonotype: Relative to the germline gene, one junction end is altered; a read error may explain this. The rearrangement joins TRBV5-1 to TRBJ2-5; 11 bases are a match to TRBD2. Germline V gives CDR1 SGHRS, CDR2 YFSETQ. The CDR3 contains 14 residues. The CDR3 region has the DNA TGCGCCAGCACCTTGGTAGCGGGAGGGGAGACCCAGTACTTC. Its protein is CASTLVAGGETQYF.

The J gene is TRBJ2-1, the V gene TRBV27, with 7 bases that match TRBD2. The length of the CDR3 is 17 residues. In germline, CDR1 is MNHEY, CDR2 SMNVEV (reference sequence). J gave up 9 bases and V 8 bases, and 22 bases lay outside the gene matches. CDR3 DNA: TGTGCCAGCGCTAATCGGCTAGTGGGAGGGCCTATGCTTGAGCAGTTCTTC. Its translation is CASANRLVGGPMLEQFF.

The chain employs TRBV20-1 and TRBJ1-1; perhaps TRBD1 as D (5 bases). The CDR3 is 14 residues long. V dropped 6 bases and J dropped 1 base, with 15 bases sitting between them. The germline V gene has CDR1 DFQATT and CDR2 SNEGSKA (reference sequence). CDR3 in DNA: TGCAGTGCCAGGGTCGGGGCCTGGAACACTGAAGCTTTCTTT. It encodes CSARVGAWNTEAFF.

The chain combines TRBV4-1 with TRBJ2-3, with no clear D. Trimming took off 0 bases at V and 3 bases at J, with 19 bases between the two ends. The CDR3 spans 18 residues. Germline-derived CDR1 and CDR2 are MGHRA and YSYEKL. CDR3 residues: CASSQDPGRPVGTDTQYF. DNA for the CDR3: TGCGCCAGCAGCCAAGATCCAGGCAGGCCCGTGGGAACAGATACGCAGTATTTT.

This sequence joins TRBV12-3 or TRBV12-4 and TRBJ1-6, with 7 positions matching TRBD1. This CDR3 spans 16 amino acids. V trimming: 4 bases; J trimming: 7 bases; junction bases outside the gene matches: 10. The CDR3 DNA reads TGTGCCAGCAGTTCCACAGGGGAGAAGGGGAATTCACCCCTCCACTTT. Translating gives CASSSTGEKGNSPLHF.

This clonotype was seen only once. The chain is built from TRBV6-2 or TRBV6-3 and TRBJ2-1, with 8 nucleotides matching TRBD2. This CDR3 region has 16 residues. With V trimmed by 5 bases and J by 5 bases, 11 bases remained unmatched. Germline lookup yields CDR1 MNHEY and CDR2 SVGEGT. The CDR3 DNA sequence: TGTGCCAGCAGTCAACCTACGGGAGGGCCCCACAATGAGCAGTTCTTC. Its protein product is CASSQPTGGPHNEQFF.

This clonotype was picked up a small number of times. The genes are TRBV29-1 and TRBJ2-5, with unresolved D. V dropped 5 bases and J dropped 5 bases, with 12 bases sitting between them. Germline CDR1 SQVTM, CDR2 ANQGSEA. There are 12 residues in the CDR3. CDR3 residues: CSVQENRETQYF. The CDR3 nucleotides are TGCAGCGTTCAGGAAAATCGGGAGACCCAGTACTTC.

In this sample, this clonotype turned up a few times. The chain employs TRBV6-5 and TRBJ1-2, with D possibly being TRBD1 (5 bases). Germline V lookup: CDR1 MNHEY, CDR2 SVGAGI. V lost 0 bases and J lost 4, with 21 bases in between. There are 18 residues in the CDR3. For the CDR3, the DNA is TGTGCCAGCAGTTACTCCCCCCTGGAGGGGACTCTAGGCTATGGCTACACCTTC. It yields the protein CASSYSPLEGTLGYGYTF.

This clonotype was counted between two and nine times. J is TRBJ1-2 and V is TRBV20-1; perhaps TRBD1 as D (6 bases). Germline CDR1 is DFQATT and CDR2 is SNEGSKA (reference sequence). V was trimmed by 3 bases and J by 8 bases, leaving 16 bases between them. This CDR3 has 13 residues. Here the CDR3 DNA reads TGCAGTGCTAGTGAACGGGGGGCGAGGGGCTACACCTTC. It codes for CSASERGARGYTF.

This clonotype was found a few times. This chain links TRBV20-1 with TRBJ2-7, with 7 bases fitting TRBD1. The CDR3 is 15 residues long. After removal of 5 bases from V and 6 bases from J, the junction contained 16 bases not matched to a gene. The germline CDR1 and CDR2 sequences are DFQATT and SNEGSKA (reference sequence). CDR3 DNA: TGCAGTGCTGCGAGAGAGGGGGCAGGGGGATCCGAGCAGTACTTC. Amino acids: CSAAREGAGGSEQYF.